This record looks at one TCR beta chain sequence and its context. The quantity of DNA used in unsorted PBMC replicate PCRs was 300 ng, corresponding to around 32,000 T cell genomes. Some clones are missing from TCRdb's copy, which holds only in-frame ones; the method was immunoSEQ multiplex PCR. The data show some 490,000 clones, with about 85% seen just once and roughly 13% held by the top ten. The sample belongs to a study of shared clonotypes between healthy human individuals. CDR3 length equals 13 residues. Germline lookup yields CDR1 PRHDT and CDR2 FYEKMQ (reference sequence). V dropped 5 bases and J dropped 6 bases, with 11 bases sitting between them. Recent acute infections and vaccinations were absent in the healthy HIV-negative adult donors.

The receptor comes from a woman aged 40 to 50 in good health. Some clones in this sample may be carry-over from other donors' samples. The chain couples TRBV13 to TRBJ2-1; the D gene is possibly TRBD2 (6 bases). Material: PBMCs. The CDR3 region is CASSLEGGNEQFF. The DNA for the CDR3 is TGTGCCAGCAGCCTCGAGGGAGGCAATGAGCAGTTCTTC. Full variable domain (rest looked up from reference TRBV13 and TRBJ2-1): AAGVIQSPRHLIKEKRETATLKCYPIPRHDTVYWYQQGPGQDPQFLISFYEKMQSDKGSIPDRFSAQQFSDYHSELNMSSLELGDSALYFCASSLEGGNEQFFGPGTRLTVL.